What follows are 29 T cell receptor beta chains derived from one specimen sequenced in a study of response to subunit inactivated influenza vaccine. TCRdb processed the RT-PCR reads anew with MiXCR; each CDR3 protein has one entry. The data contain over 450,000 distinct CDR3 sequences, roughly 13% of them seen just once; the ten biggest clones take up about an eighth. The sample consisted of PBMCs from blood, taken about 40 days after vaccination. These receptors were collected from a man aged 45 to 65 who received an inactivated influenza vaccine.

The sample holds a few counts of this clonotype. This chain uses TRBV12-3 or TRBV12-4 with TRBJ1-2; D remains unclear. Trimming pared 6 bases from V and 6 bases from J, leaving 11 bases between. The CDR3 extends over 12 amino acids. CDR3 nucleotide sequence: TGTGCCAGCAGCCGGTTCGGGGATGGCTACACCTTC. This sequence encodes CASSRFGDGYTF.

This chain links TRBV20-1 with TRBJ2-1, with D maybe TRBD2 (6 bases). Germline V gene lookup returns CDR1 DFQATT and CDR2 SNEGSKA (reference sequence). CDR3 length: 16 amino acids. Trimming pared 5 bases from V and 0 bases from J, leaving 17 bases between. The CDR3 loop reads CSASTYGGVSYNEQFF. As DNA, the CDR3 is TGCAGTGCTTCTACATACGGGGGAGTCTCCTACAATGAGCAGTTCTTC.

This clonotype was counted many times. V is TRBV5-1 and J is TRBJ2-1; D gene ambiguous. CDR1 and CDR2 (germline): SGHRS, YFSETQ. This CDR3 is 14 amino acids long. Trimming stripped 0 bases from V and 7 bases from J, with 11 bases between. CDR3 in DNA: TGCGCCAGCAGCTTGGGTCAGGAGATAAATGAGCAGTTCTTC. Amino acid sequence: CASSLGQEINEQFF. Drawing the rest from reference TRBV5-1 and TRBJ2-1, the complete variable domain is KAGVTQTPRYLIKTRGQQVTLSCSPISGHRSVSWYQQTPGQGLQFLFEYFSETQRNKGNFPGRFSGRQFSNSRSEMNVSTLELGDSALYLCASSLGQEINEQFFGPGTRLTVL.

This clonotype appeared a few times. The V gene is TRBV20-1, the J gene TRBJ1-5, with D perhaps matching TRBD1 (6 bases). With 5 bases removed from V and 1 base from J, the gap between germline ends came to 9 bases. This CDR3 region has 13 residues. CDR1 and CDR2 (germline): DFQATT, SNEGSKA (reference sequence). CDR3 nucleotide sequence: TGCAGTGCTCAAACAGGGAGCAATCAGCCCCAGCATTTT. The encoded protein is CSAQTGSNQPQHF.

This chain uses TRBV28 with TRBJ2-3, with unresolved D. V dropped 10 bases and J dropped 0 bases, with 17 bases sitting between them. CDR1 and CDR2 (germline): MDHEN, SYDVKM. The CDR3 contains 15 residues. The CDR3: CATYPQSASTDTQYF. Here the CDR3 DNA reads TGTGCCACCTACCCCCAAAGCGCTAGCACAGATACGCAGTATTTT.

This CDR3 is CASSHLEAAAYEQYF. CDR3 in DNA: TGTGCCAGCAGTCACCTCGAGGCAGCCGCCTACGAGCAGTACTTC. This chain uses TRBV28 with TRBJ2-7; no reliable D call. The CDR3 is 15 residues long. Germline V gene data show CDR1 as MDHEN and CDR2 as SYDVKM. Trimming took 5 bases from V and 2 from J, leaving 16 bases between them.

This clonotype has a count of ten or more. This rearrangement joins TRBV9 to TRBJ2-3; the match to TRBD1 covers 7 bases. Germline trimming cut 3 bases from V and 1 base from J; bases unmatched to any gene: 8. The CDR3 extends over 16 amino acids. Germline values: CDR1 SGDLS, CDR2 YYNGEE. CDR3 region: CASSADYGTGTDTQYF. The CDR3 region has the DNA TGTGCCAGCAGCGCCGATTACGGGACAGGCACAGATACGCAGTATTTT. Full variable domain (missing parts from reference TRBV9 and TRBJ2-3): DSGVTQTPKHLITATGQRVTLRCSPRSGDLSVYWYQQSLDQGLQFLIQYYNGEERAKGNILERFSAQQFPDLHSELNLSSLELGDSALYFCASSADYGTGTDTQYFGPGTRLTVL.

This clonotype was found a few times. The chain combines TRBV20-1 with TRBJ2-3; 9 bases are shared with TRBD2. J lost 2 bases, V lost 0 bases, and 9 bases had no gene match. CDR1 and CDR2 (germline): DFQATT, SNEGSKA (reference sequence). This CDR3 region has 17 residues. The DNA of the CDR3 is TGCAGTGCTAGAGATTTAGCGGGAGTGTCCTTCACAGATACGCAGTATTTT. This gives the protein CSARDLAGVSFTDTQYF.

This clonotype was counted a few times. The chain has TRBV10-3 and TRBJ1-6; D gene uncertain. V lost 1 base, J lost 9 bases, and 10 bases lay in between. The germline V gene has CDR1 ENHRY and CDR2 SYGVKD. The CDR3 is 14 residues long. CDR3 DNA: TGTGCCATCAGTGAGTGGACCGAGGGTTCACCCCTCCACTTT. This codes for CAISEWTEGSPLHF.

The table lists this clonotype with many counts. The chain is built from TRBV7-2 and TRBJ2-3, with D tentatively TRBD2 (6 bases). Germline assignment: CDR1 SGHTA and CDR2 FQGNSA. The CDR3 sequence is 16 residues long. V lost 5 bases and J 2 bases, leaving 17 bases between the germline ends. CDR3 DNA sequence: TGTGCCAGCAGCCCCCGGGGCGGGGTATACACAGATACGCAGTATTTT. Protein sequence: CASSPRGGVYTDTQYF. Complete variable domain (other parts from reference TRBV7-2 and TRBJ2-3): GAGVSQSPSNKVTEKGKDVELRCDPISGHTALYWYRQSLGQGLEFLIYFQGNSAPDKSGLPSDRFSAERTGGSVSTLTIQRTQQEDSAVYLCASSPRGGVYTDTQYFGPGTRLTVL.

In the case of this clonotype: A read error is likely, as this CDR3 ends without the conserved phenylalanine or tryptophan. The chain uses TRBV15 and TRBJ2-5, with 8 bases that match TRBD1. V lost 0 bases and J lost 5; bases outside the gene matches: 2. This CDR3 is built from 14 residues. Germline values: CDR1 LNHNV, CDR2 YYDKDF (reference sequence). CDR3 DNA: TGTGCCACCAGCAGAGACAGGGGGCTGGAGACCCAGTACTAC. This gives the protein CATSRDRGLETQYY.

V usage is TRBV5-6 and J usage is TRBJ2-1; TRBD2 agrees at 15 bases. Trimming took 1 base from V and 3 from J; bases not matched to a gene: 11. The CDR3 contains 20 residues. The germline gives CDR1 SGHDT, CDR2 YYEEEE. The CDR3 spells CASSLRTSGGARGLYNEQFF. The DNA for the CDR3 is TGTGCCAGCAGCTTGAGGACTAGCGGGGGGGCCAGAGGTCTCTACAATGAGCAGTTCTTC.

This clonotype was counted only a few times. V usage is TRBV14 and J usage is TRBJ2-1; TRBD2 agrees at 7 bases. This CDR3 comprises 18 residues. Germline V gene sequence: CDR1 SGHDN, CDR2 FVKESK. V was pared by 4 bases and J by 4 bases, with 16 bases of the junction left unmatched. CDR3 DNA: TGTGCCAGCAGCCTGCAAGCGGGGATTGGTCTCGGTTACAATGAGCAGTTCTTC. Translated: CASSLQAGIGLGYNEQFF.

The rearrangement joins TRBV5-6 to TRBJ2-3; TRBD2 aligns across 8 bases. This CDR3 region has 15 residues. Germline trimming cut 0 bases from V and 4 bases from J; bases unmatched to any gene: 4. Germline-derived CDR1 and CDR2 are SGHDT and YYEEEE. CDR3 bases: TGTGCCAGCAGCTTGGCTCGGGAGGGAGCAGATACGCAGTATTTT. This translates into CASSLAREGADTQYF.

The CDR3 region has the DNA TGTGCCAGCAGTTTTGTTAAGGGGGTCACTGAAGCTTTCTTT. This sequence encodes CASSFVKGVTEAFF. The gene calls are TRBV28 and TRBJ1-1, with D maybe TRBD1 (6 bases). The CDR3 totals 14 residues. Germline CDR1 reads MDHEN; CDR2 reads SYDVKM. Trimming left V 3 bases short and J 4 bases short, with 12 bases between.

The chain recombines TRBV5-5 with TRBJ2-7, with D unresolved. The germline V and J ends were trimmed by 1 base and 2 bases, with 13 bases remaining between them. The CDR3 sequence is 15 residues long. Germline V gene lookup returns CDR1 SGHKS and CDR2 YYEKEE (reference sequence). The CDR3 nucleotides read TGTGCCAGCAGCTTGATTGCAGTGACCCCCTACGAGCAGTACTTC. This gives the protein CASSLIAVTPYEQYF.

This clonotype occurred many times. The V and J genes are TRBV12-3 or TRBV12-4 and TRBJ2-7, with D hard to call. V dropped 7 bases and J dropped 4 bases, with 17 bases sitting between them. The CDR3 totals 14 residues. CDR3: CASNPQHRDYEQYF. DNA for the CDR3: TGTGCCAGCAACCCTCAACACAGAGATTACGAGCAGTACTTC.

Only a few counts were recorded for this clonotype. This rearrangement joins TRBV18 to TRBJ2-7; 9 nucleotides align to TRBD1. CDR1 KGHSH and CDR2 LQKENI come from the germline V gene. The CDR3 runs to 15 residues. J lost 4 bases, V lost 3 bases, and 7 bases had no gene match. The CDR3 is CASSPPRTGAYEQYF. The CDR3, as DNA: TGTGCCAGCTCACCGCCGCGGACAGGGGCTTACGAGCAGTACTTC.

Many counts were recorded for this clonotype. This chain joins TRBV5-1 and TRBJ2-7, with TRBD1 identical over 8 bases. This CDR3 is built from 14 residues. Trimming at V came to 3 bases and at J to 6 bases, leaving 8 bases not matched to a gene. CDR1 SGHRS and CDR2 YFSETQ come from the germline V gene. The CDR3 protein is CASSSHGQGGEQYF. For the CDR3, the DNA is TGCGCCAGCAGCTCGCACGGACAGGGAGGCGAGCAGTACTTC.

This clonotype was recorded a few times. This sequence joins TRBV24-1 and TRBJ2-5; D is unclear. The CDR3 extends over 14 amino acids. The V end was cut by 3 bases, the J end by 0 bases, with 7 bases between. Looked up from germline, CDR1 is KGHDR and CDR2 is SFDVKD. CDR3 bases: TGTGCCACCAGTGATCGACGAAACCAAGAGACCCAGTACTTC. It translates to CATSDRRNQETQYF.

The chain is built from TRBV10-3 and TRBJ2-3; 7 positions agree with TRBD1. Germline assignment: CDR1 ENHRY and CDR2 SYGVKD. This CDR3 comprises 16 residues. V dropped 4 bases and J dropped 2; count of bases not matched to a gene: 9. The CDR3 is CAISVRQGTPTDTQYF. The CDR3 DNA follows: TGTGCCATCAGTGTAAGACAGGGAACTCCCACAGATACGCAGTATTTT.

This clonotype was observed at least ten times. CDR3 nucleotide sequence: TGTGCCACCAGTGATACCCCGGCGAGCTCCTACAATGAGCAGTTCTTC. Protein: CATSDTPASSYNEQFF. The J gene is TRBJ2-1, the V gene TRBV24-1; D unresolved. The CDR3 has 16 residues. Trimming shortened V by 3 bases and J by 0 bases, and 11 bases separated the two germline ends. The germline V gene encodes CDR1 KGHDR and CDR2 SFDVKD.

The chain recombines TRBV11-2 with TRBJ2-1; the D gene could be TRBD1 or TRBD2 (5 bases each). V gave up 3 bases and J gave up 9 bases, with 18 bases separating them. The length of the CDR3 is 15 residues. The V gene's germline CDR1 is SGHAT and CDR2 FQNNGV. As DNA, the CDR3 is TGTGCCAGCAGCTTCCCGGGACCCCAGGGCAGTGAGCAGTTCTTC. Its protein is CASSFPGPQGSEQFF.

V and J are TRBV9 and TRBJ2-2; no clear D gene. In germline, CDR1 is SGDLS, CDR2 YYNGEE. This CDR3 has 15 residues. V lost 0 bases to trimming and J lost 3 bases, with 9 bases between them. CDR3 sequence (DNA): TGTGCCAGCAGCGTAGGTAGAGGAGACACCGGGGAGCTGTTTTTT. Encoded protein: CASSVGRGDTGELFF.

This clonotype was found a few times. V is TRBV29-1 and J is TRBJ1-1; no reliable D call. Trimming removed 4 bases from V and 1 base from J, with 4 bases in between. Germline-derived CDR1 and CDR2 are SQVTM and ANQGSEA. This CDR3 has 11 amino acids. The CDR3 here is CSVVENTEAFF. The CDR3 DNA follows: TGCAGCGTTGTAGAGAACACTGAAGCTTTCTTT.

This clonotype was counted between two and nine times. The CDR3 is CASSVGTAGGPAKNIQYF. The CDR3 DNA follows: TGTGCCAGCAGCGTAGGAACAGCGGGGGGGCCGGCCAAAAACATTCAGTACTTC. The chain has TRBV9 and TRBJ2-4; TRBD2 agrees at 10 bases. The CDR3 is 18 amino acids. From germline, CDR1 is SGDLS and CDR2 YYNGEE. V trimming: 0 bases; J trimming: 1 base; junction bases outside the gene matches: 7.

The chain employs TRBV5-1 and TRBJ2-1; unclear D gene. The germline V and J ends were trimmed by 3 bases and 9 bases, with 19 bases remaining between them. This CDR3 has 15 amino acids. The V gene's germline CDR1 is SGHRS and CDR2 YFSETQ. The CDR3 DNA follows: TGCGCCAGCAGCTACGCCCCGGACCGTTTGGGTGAGCAGTTCTTC. It translates to CASSYAPDRLGEQFF. The full variable domain, completed using reference TRBV5-1 and TRBJ2-1, is KAGVTQTPRYLIKTRGQQVTLSCSPISGHRSVSWYQQTPGQGLQFLFEYFSETQRNKGNFPGRFSGRQFSNSRSEMNVSTLELGDSALYLCASSYAPDRLGEQFFGPGTRLTVL.

This clonotype turned up a few times. This chain joins TRBV16 and TRBJ1-4, with unresolved D. The germline V gene has CDR1 KGHSY and CDR2 FQNENV. This CDR3 has 13 amino acids. Trimming cost V 1 base and J 13 bases, with 13 bases left between them. The CDR3 nucleotides are TGTGCCAGCAGCCAATACCACGGCGCCGGACTGTTTTTT. Translating gives CASSQYHGAGLFF. The entire variable domain, with the rest obtained from reference TRBV16 and TRBJ1-4, is as follows: GEEVAQTPKHLVRGEGQKAKLYCAPIKGHSYVFWYQQVLKNEFKFLISFQNENVFDETGMPKERFSAKCLPNSPCSLEIQATKLEDSAVYFCASSQYHGAGLFFGSGTQLSVL.

The sample holds many counts of this clonotype. The rearrangement links TRBV20-1 to TRBJ1-2; TRBD1 aligns across 7 bases. Germline V CDR1 and CDR2: DFQATT, SNEGSKA (reference sequence). This CDR3 is 14 amino acids long. V shed 5 bases and J 0 bases; nucleotides not matched to a gene: 6. The DNA of the CDR3 is TGCAGTGCTGACCGGGACAGTACTAACTATGGCTACACCTTC. It encodes CSADRDSTNYGYTF.